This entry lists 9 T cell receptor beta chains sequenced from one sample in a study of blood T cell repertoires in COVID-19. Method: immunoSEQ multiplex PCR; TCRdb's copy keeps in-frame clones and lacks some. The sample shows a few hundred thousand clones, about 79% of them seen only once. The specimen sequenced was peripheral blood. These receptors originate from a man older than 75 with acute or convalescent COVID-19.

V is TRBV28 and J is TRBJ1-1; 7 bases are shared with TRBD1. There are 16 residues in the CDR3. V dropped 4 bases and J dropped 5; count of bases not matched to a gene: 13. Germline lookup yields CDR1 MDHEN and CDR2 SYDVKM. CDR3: CASSSTRTGVSTEAFF. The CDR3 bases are TGTGCCAGCAGTTCTACACGTACAGGGGTCTCAACTGAAGCTTTCTTT.

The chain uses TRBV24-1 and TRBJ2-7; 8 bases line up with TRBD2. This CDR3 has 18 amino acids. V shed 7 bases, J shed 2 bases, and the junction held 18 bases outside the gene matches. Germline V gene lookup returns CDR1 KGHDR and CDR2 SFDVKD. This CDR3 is CATRNDRYGGRFPYEQYF. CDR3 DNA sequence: TGTGCCACCAGGAATGACCGGTATGGCGGGAGGTTCCCCTACGAGCAGTACTTC.

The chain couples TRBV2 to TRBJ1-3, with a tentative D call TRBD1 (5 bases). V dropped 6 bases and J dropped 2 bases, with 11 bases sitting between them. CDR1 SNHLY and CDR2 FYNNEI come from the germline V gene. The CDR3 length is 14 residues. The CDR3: CASSAGTPGNTIYF. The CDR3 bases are TGTGCCAGCAGCGCCGGGACTCCTGGAAACACCATATATTTT.

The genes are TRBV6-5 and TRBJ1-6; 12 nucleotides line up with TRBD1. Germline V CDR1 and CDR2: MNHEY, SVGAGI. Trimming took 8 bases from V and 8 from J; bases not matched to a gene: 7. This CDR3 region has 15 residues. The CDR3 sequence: CASWGTGGRDSPLHF. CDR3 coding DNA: TGTGCCAGCTGGGGGACAGGGGGCAGAGATTCACCCCTCCACTTT.

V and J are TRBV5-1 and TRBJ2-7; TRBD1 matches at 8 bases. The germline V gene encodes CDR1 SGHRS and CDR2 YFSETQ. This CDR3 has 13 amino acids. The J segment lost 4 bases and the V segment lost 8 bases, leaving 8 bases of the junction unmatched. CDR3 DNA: TGCGCCAGTTTGGGACAGGAGTCATACGAGCAGTACTTC. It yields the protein CASLGQESYEQYF. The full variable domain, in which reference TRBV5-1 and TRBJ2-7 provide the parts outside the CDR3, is KAGVTQTPRYLIKTRGQQVTLSCSPISGHRSVSWYQQTPGQGLQFLFEYFSETQRNKGNFPGRFSGRQFSNSRSEMNVSTLELGDSALYLCASLGQESYEQYFGPGTRLTVT.

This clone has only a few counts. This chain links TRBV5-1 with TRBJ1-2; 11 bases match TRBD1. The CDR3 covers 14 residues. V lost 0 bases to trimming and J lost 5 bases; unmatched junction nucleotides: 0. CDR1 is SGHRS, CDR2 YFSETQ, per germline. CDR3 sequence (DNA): TGCGCCAGCAGCTTGGGGGACAGGGGGTATGGCTACACCTTC. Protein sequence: CASSLGDRGYGYTF.

The CDR3 here is CASSLGGGNTEAFF. The CDR3 DNA follows: TGTGCCAGCAGCCTGGGCGGGGGCAACACTGAAGCTTTCTTT. The chain recombines TRBV3-1 (or the pseudogene TRBV3-2) with TRBJ1-1; D may be TRBD1 (6 bases). Deletions cut 4 bases from V and 2 bases from J, with 11 bases between. The CDR3 spans 14 residues. Germline V gene lookup returns CDR1 LGHDT and CDR2 YNNKEL (reference sequence).

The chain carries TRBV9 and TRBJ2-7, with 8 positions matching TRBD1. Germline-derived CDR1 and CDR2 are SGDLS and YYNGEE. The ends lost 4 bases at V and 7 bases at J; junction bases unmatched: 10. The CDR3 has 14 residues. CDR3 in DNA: TGTGCCAGCAGCCAAGGACAGGGCCCCAGGGAGCAGTACTTC. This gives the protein CASSQGQGPREQYF.

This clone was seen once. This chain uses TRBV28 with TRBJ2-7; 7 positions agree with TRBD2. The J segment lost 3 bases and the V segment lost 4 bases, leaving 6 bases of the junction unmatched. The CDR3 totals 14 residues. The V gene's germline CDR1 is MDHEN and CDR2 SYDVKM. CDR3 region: CASSSPGGDYEQYF. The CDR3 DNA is TGTGCCAGCAGTTCACCTGGGGGGGACTACGAGCAGTACTTC.